Listed below are T cell receptor beta chains from one sample, sequenced in a study of identical twins. TCRdb processed the 5' RACE reads anew with MiXCR; each CDR3 protein has one entry. Seen here are about 100,000 distinct CDR3 sequences, about 6.1% observed once, and the top ten hold about 12%. The sample taken for sequencing was memory T cells sorted from blood. Receptors were obtained from a woman in her 50s in good health. Both conserved end residues are part of each CDR3. The order of the fields is V gene, clone size, D gene, J gene, CDR3 protein, CDR3 DNA. The D gene is left open where the match is weak. Clone size, where shown, is once, few, many, or a class for clones that have expanded.

>TRBV11-2|NA|NA|TRBJ2-2
CASSPLASNTGELFF
TGTGCCAGCAGCCCTTTGGCCAGCAACACCGGGGAGCTGTTTTTT
>TRBV12-5|many|NA|TRBJ2-3
CASGFGITDTQYF
TGTGCTAGTGGTTTCGGTATCACAGATACGCAGTATTTT
>TRBV2|many|TRBD2|TRBJ2-3
CASSALLAGTDTQYF
TGTGCCAGCAGTGCGTTACTAGCGGGCACAGATACGCAGTATTTT
>TRBV3-1|many|TRBD2|TRBJ2-3
CASSPRVSGSGDTQYF
TGTGCCAGCAGCCCTCGCGTTAGCGGGAGTGGAGATACGCAGTATTTT
>TRBV6-5|NA|NA|TRBJ2-7
CASAASRGSYEQYF
TGTGCCAGCGCGGCGAGCAGGGGTTCCTACGAGCAGTACTTC
>TRBV7-9|many|TRBD1|TRBJ1-6
CASSHTDRDSPLHF
TGTGCCAGCAGCCATACGGACAGGGACTCACCCCTCCACTTT
>TRBV27|many|NA|TRBJ1-2
CASSSLLENRSYGYTF
TGTGCCAGCAGTTCCCTTTTGGAGAATCGAAGCTATGGCTACACCTTC
>TRBV5-1|many|TRBD2|TRBJ2-1
CASSWGLAGGRLDEQFF
TGCGCCAGCAGCTGGGGACTAGCGGGAGGTCGGTTAGATGAGCAGTTCTTC
>TRBV24-1|NA|NA|TRBJ2-3
CATSTRTTDTQYF
TGTGCCACGTCAACGCGCACCACAGATACGCAGTATTTT
>TRBV6-5|many|NA|TRBJ2-1
CASSQTRGNEQFF
TGTGCCAGCAGTCAGACCAGGGGCAATGAGCAGTTCTTC
>TRBV11-2|many|NA|TRBJ2-2
CASSHPAPTGELFF
TGTGCCAGCAGCCACCCGGCCCCAACCGGGGAGCTGTTTTTT
>TRBV29-1|many|NA|TRBJ2-6
CSVYSSGANVLTF
TGCAGCGTTTACAGCTCTGGGGCCAACGTCCTGACTTTC
>TRBV4-1|few|NA|TRBJ2-3
CASSQQRTQYF
TGCGCCAGCAGCCAGCAGCGGACGCAGTATTTT
>TRBV3-1|many|NA|TRBJ2-1
CASSQKERYSYNEQFF
TGTGCCAGCAGCCAAAAGGAGCGGTACTCCTACAATGAGCAGTTCTTC
>TRBV4-1|many|NA|TRBJ1-1
CASSQDRGNTEAFF
TGCGCCAGCAGCCAAGATCGCGGGAACACTGAAGCTTTCTTT
>TRBV12-3/TRBV12-4|many|NA|TRBJ1-1
CASSNLLEGTEAFF
TGTGCCAGCAGCAACCTTTTAGAGGGGACTGAAGCTTTCTTT
>TRBV7-2|many|TRBD2|TRBJ2-1
CASSLSGLAGGFYNEQFF
TGTGCCAGCAGCTTAAGCGGACTAGCGGGAGGGTTCTACAATGAGCAGTTCTTC
>TRBV12-3/TRBV12-4|NA|NA|TRBJ2-2
CASRQGTYTGELFF
TGTGCCAGCAGACAGGGCACTTACACCGGGGAGCTGTTTTTT
>TRBV19|many|NA|TRBJ1-6
CASSIETASSYNSPLHF
TGTGCCAGTAGTATAGAAACGGCGAGCTCCTATAATTCACCCCTCCACTTT
>TRBV12-3/TRBV12-4|many|TRBD2|TRBJ2-4
CASSLAGGQNIQYF
TGTGCCAGCAGTTTAGCGGGAGGGCAAAACATTCAGTACTTC
>TRBV7-6|many|NA|TRBJ2-7
CASSFGVGIYEQYF
TGTGCCAGCAGCTTTGGTGTAGGGATTTACGAGCAGTACTTC
>TRBV7-3|NA|TRBD2|TRBJ2-1
CASSFRGSDNEQFF
TGTGCCAGCAGCTTCCGCGGGAGTGACAATGAGCAGTTCTTC
>TRBV25-1|few|TRBD1|TRBJ2-5
CASSEYIRGTGGAETQYF
TGTGCCAGCAGTGAATATATTCGGGGGACAGGGGGTGCGGAGACCCAGTACTTC
>TRBV5-4|many|NA|TRBJ1-3
CASSLVGSGNTIYF
TGTGCCAGCAGCTTGGTGGGGTCTGGAAACACCATATATTTT
>TRBV19|few|TRBD1|TRBJ2-7
CASSRMGTVSYEQYF
TGTGCCAGTAGTCGAATGGGGACAGTCTCCTACGAGCAGTACTTC
>TRBV20-1|many|NA|TRBJ2-7
CSARDLRGGNEQYF
TGCAGTGCTAGAGACCTCAGGGGGGGTAACGAGCAGTACTTC
>TRBV7-2|many|TRBD2|TRBJ2-1
CASRRGGGGGNEQFF
TGTGCCAGCAGACGGGGGGGTGGAGGAGGGAATGAGCAGTTCTTC
>TRBV28|many|NA|TRBJ1-2
CASTRGNYGYTF
TGTGCCAGCACTCGGGGGAACTATGGCTACACCTTC
>TRBV12-3/TRBV12-4|few|NA|TRBJ1-2
CASIKGVSGGGYTF
TGTGCCAGCATCAAGGGGGTTTCGGGGGGTGGCTACACCTTC
>TRBV5-6|many|TRBD2|TRBJ2-1
CASSSWGTSGPGGFF
TGTGCCAGCAGCTCATGGGGGACTAGCGGTCCTGGCGGGTTCTTC
>TRBV12-3/TRBV12-4|many|NA|TRBJ2-2
CASSQIRTTGELFF
TGTGCCAGCAGTCAGATTAGGACGACCGGGGAGCTGTTTTTT
>TRBV20-1|few|NA|TRBJ1-2
CSAMWDYGYTF
TGCAGTGCTATGTGGGATTATGGCTACACCTTC
>TRBV29-1|many|NA|TRBJ2-1
CSVRMRGNYNEQFF
TGCAGCGTCCGAATGAGGGGCAACTACAATGAGCAGTTCTTC
>TRBV12-3/TRBV12-4|many|NA|TRBJ2-5
CASSLLETQYF
TGTGCCAGCAGTTTACTGGAGACCCAGTACTTC
>TRBV7-9|many|NA|TRBJ2-1
CASSQDQHSYNEQFF
TGTGCCAGCAGCCAGGACCAACACTCCTACAATGAGCAGTTCTTC
>TRBV5-1|once|TRBD2|TRBJ2-7
CASSLYQMTSGAYEQYF
TGCGCCAGCAGCTTGTACCAAATGACTAGCGGGGCCTACGAGCAGTACTTC
>TRBV12-3/TRBV12-4|many|NA|TRBJ2-7
CASSRTVSYEQYF
TGTGCCAGCAGTCGAACAGTGTCCTACGAGCAGTACTTC
>TRBV27|few|TRBD1|TRBJ2-1
CASSLSGTGGFQFF
TGTGCCAGCAGTTTATCAGGGACAGGGGGCTTCCAGTTCTTC
>TRBV29-1|many|NA|TRBJ1-2
CSVGTANYGYTF
TGCAGCGTTGGGACGGCCAACTATGGCTACACCTTC
>TRBV5-1|few|TRBD2|TRBJ2-1
CASSLSLAGVGEQFF
TGCGCCAGCAGCTTGTCTCTAGCGGGAGTGGGGGAGCAGTTCTTC
>TRBV30|many|TRBD1|TRBJ1-2
CAWSDAAGGEYGYTF
TGTGCCTGGAGTGATGCCGCAGGGGGGGAGTATGGCTACACCTTC
>TRBV11-2|few|NA|TRBJ2-5
CASSLEQSATQYF
TGTGCCAGCAGCTTAGAGCAGTCAGCGACCCAGTACTTC
>TRBV20-1|few|NA|TRBJ2-3
CSALIGSEDTQYF
TGCAGTGCTCTAATCGGGAGTGAGGATACGCAGTATTTT
>TRBV6-4|NA|NA|TRBJ2-1
CASSADGGSYNEQFF
TGTGCCAGCAGCGCGGACGGAGGCTCCTACAATGAGCAGTTCTTC
>TRBV3-1|NA|NA|TRBJ1-2
CASSQGTARNYGYTF
TGTGCCAGCAGCCAAGGGACCGCACGAAACTATGGCTACACCTTC
>TRBV6-1|many|TRBD1|TRBJ1-3
CASRAGTASSGNTIYF
TGTGCCAGCAGAGCCGGGACAGCGAGCTCTGGAAACACCATATATTTT
>TRBV2|many|TRBD2|TRBJ2-3
CATRPTSGRSDTQYF
TGTGCCACCCGTCCGACTAGCGGGAGGTCGGATACGCAGTATTTT
>TRBV20-1|many|NA|TRBJ2-3
CSARDDGSSTDTQYF
TGCAGTGCTAGAGATGACGGTTCTAGCACAGATACGCAGTATTTT
>TRBV4-2|many|TRBD1|TRBJ1-1
CASSRDRVFEAFF
TGTGCCAGCAGCCGGGACAGGGTATTCGAAGCTTTCTTT